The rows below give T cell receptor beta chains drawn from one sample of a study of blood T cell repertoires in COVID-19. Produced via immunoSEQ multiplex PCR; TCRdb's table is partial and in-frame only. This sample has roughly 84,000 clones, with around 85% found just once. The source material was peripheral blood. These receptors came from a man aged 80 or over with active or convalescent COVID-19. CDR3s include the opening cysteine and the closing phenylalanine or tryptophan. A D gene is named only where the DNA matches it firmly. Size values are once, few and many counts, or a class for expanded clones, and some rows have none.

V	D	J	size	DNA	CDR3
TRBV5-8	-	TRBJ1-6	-	TGTGCCAGCAGCTTGGGGCAGGGGTATAATTCACCCCTCCACTTT	CASSLGQGYNSPLHF
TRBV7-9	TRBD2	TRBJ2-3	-	TGTGCCACAACTTGGACTAGCAGCACAGATACGCAGTATTTT	CATTWTSSTDTQYF
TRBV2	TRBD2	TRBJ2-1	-	TGTGCCAGCAGTATCGGACTAGCGGGAGGGGGTGTTGAGCAGTTCTTC	CASSIGLAGGGVEQFF
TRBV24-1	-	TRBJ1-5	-	TGTGCCACCAGTGACCCTGCGGGGGATCAGCCCCAGCATTTT	CATSDPAGDQPQHF
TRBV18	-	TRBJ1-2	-	TGTGCCAGCTCACCGGCGGAAAAAAGAACAGGGTATGGCTACACCTTC	CASSPAEKRTGYGYTF
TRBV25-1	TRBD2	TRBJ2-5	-	TGTGCCAGCAGTGATACCGGGACTAGCCCCCAAGAGACCCAGTACTTC	CASSDTGTSPQETQYF
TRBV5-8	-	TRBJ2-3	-	TGTGCCAGCAGCTTGGTGCAGTACACAGATACGCAGTATTTT	CASSLVQYTDTQYF
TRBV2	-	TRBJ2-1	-	TGTGCCAGCAGCCCCAAGAGCTCCTACAATGAGCAGTTCTTC	CASSPKSSYNEQFF
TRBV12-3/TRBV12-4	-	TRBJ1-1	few	TGTGCCAGCACCCTAAGGGGGACTGAAGCTTTCTTT	CASTLRGTEAFF
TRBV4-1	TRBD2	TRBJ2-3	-	TGCGCCAGCAGCCATAGAGCGGGGGGGCAGACAGATACGCAGTATTTT	CASSHRAGGQTDTQYF
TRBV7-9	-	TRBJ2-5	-	TGTGCCAGCAGCCAACCTTGGGGGCCCCAAGAGACCCAGTACTTC	CASSQPWGPQETQYF
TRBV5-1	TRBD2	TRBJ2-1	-	TGCGCCAGCAGCTTTACTAGCGGGAGGGCAGGTCGGCAGTTCTTC	CASSFTSGRAGRQFF
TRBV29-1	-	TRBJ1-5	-	TGCAGCGTTGGGGGCCCAAATCAGCCCCAGCATTTT	CSVGGPNQPQHF
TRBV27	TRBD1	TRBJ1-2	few	TGTGCCAGCAGTTTATCCCATGACCGGGACAGGGCCTATGGCTACACCTTC	CASSLSHDRDRAYGYTF
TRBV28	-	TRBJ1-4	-	TGTGCCAGCAGTACCCCAGAGACTCGTAATGAAAAACTGTTTTTT	CASSTPETRNEKLFF